This TCR beta chain came from a study of T cells in localized non-small cell lung cancer. Repertoires were generated with immunoSEQ multiplex PCR, while TCRdb's copy carries only in-frame clones and drops some. The table lists 55,000 to 65,000 clones, around 90% of them singletons. Note on this clone: The antigen remains undetermined.

General study points: Adjacent uninvolved lung tissue had the highest T cell clonality, exceeding tumor. Heterogeneity cannot be ruled out, as sequencing used one tumor region only. Longer overall survival was associated with a higher density of T cells in the blood.

Germline-derived CDR1 and CDR2 are SEHNR and FQNEAQ (reference sequence). CDR3 size: 15 residues. The V end was cut by 3 bases, the J end by 8 bases, with 19 bases between. The TCR comes from a man aged 35-75 years with stage I squamous cell lung carcinoma. The specimen was peripheral blood, collected before any cancer treatment. The J gene is TRBJ1-2, the V gene TRBV7-9; D might be TRBD1 (6 bases). CDR3 nucleotides: TGTGCCAGCAGCTTGCAAGGGACAACCCCTGGGGGCTACACCTTC. Its protein is CASSLQGTTPGGYTF.